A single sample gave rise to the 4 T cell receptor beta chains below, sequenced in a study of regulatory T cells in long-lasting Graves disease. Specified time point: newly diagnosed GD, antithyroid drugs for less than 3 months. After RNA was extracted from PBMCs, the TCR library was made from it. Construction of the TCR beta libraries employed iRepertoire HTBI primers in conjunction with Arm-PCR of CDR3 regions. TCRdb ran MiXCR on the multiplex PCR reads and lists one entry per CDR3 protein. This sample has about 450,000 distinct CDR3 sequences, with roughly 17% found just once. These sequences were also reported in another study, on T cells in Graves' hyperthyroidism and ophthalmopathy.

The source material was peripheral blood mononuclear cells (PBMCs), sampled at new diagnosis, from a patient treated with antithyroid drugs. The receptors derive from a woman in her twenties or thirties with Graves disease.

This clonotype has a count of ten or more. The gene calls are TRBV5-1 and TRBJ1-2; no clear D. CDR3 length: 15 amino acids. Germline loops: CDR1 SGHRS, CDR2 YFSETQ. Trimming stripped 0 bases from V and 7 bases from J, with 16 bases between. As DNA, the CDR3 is TGCGCCAGCAGCTTGGAATCCAGGCCAGCTCGTGGCTACACCTTC. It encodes CASSLESRPARGYTF. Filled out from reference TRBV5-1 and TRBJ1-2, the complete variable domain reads KAGVTQTPRYLIKTRGQQVTLSCSPISGHRSVSWYQQTPGQGLQFLFEYFSETQRNKGNFPGRFSGRQFSNSRSEMNVSTLELGDSALYLCASSLESRPARGYTFGSGTRLTVV.

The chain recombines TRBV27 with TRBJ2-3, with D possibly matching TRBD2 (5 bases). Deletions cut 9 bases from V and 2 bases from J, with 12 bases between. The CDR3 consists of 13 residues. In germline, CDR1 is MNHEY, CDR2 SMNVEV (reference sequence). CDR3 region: CASSSITTDTQYF. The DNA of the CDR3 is TGTGCCAGTTCTAGCATTACCACAGATACGCAGTATTTT.

The CDR3 protein is CASSLAQDRGISNYGYTF. For the CDR3, the DNA is TGTGCCAGCAGTTTAGCCCAGGACAGGGGGATATCTAACTATGGCTACACCTTC. The genes are TRBV12-3 or TRBV12-4 and TRBJ1-2; 10 bases are a match to TRBD1. The V and J ends lost 0 bases and 0 bases, in that order; junction bases with no gene match: 7. There are 18 residues in the CDR3.

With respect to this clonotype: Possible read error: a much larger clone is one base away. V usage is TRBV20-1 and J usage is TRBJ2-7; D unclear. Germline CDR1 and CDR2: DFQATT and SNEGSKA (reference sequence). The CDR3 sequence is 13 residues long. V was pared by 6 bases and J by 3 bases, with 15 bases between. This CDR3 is CSAWGRAFYEQYF. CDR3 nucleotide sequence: TGCAGTGCCTGGGGAAGAGCGTTCTACGAGCAGTACTTC.